Listed below are T cell receptor beta chains from one sample, sequenced in a study of CD8 T cells in ankylosing spondylitis. TCRdb reanalysed the 5' RACE reads using MiXCR and keeps one entry per CDR3 protein. This table holds some 180,000 distinct CDR3 sequences, around a sixth found once. Sequencing input: blood, either unsorted or a sorted T cell fraction (not recorded which). The receptors derive from a male donor aged 5 to 29 with ankylosing spondylitis or in good health (not recorded which). The CDR3 runs from the conserved cysteine through the conserved F or W. A D gene is named only where the DNA matches it firmly. Part of the rows lack a size; the others show once, few, many or a class for expanded clones.

D gene	clone size	J gene	V gene	CDR3 DNA	CDR3 protein
TRBD1	-	TRBJ1-5	TRBV20-1	TGCAGTGCTAGAGAGGACAGGGTTCGCAATCAGCCCCAGCATTTT	CSAREDRVRNQPQHF
-	few	TRBJ2-3	TRBV7-3	TGTGCCAGCAGCTTGAGAACGATTGGGGATACGCAGTATTTT	CASSLRTIGDTQYF
TRBD1	many	TRBJ1-2	TRBV12-3/TRBV12-4	TGTGCCAGCGGAACAAAACAGGGGGTTAACTATGGCTACACCTTC	CASGTKQGVNYGYTF
-	many	TRBJ1-5	TRBV6-6	TGTGCCAGCAGTTACACCGGGGGCAGCGATCAGCCCCAGCATTTT	CASSYTGGSDQPQHF
-	many	TRBJ2-1	TRBV4-3	TGCGCCAGCAGCCAAGATAGATGGGACAATGAGCAGTTCTTC	CASSQDRWDNEQFF
TRBD1	many	TRBJ1-4	TRBV29-1	TGCAGCGTAACAGGGGGCAGTGATAATGAAAAACTGTTTTTT	CSVTGGSDNEKLFF
-	many	TRBJ2-6	TRBV9	TGTGCCAGCAGCGTAGCTGGGTCTGGGGCCAACGTCCTGACTTTC	CASSVAGSGANVLTF
-	many	TRBJ1-1	TRBV28	TGTGCCAGCAGTTTCGCGACCCGAGGGACTGAAGCTTTCTTT	CASSFATRGTEAFF
-	few	TRBJ2-5	TRBV14	TGTGCCAGCAGCCGATGGGGCAGCTCAGAGACCCAGTACTTC	CASSRWGSSETQYF
-	few	TRBJ1-5	TRBV27	TGTGCCAGCAGCCCACCGGCCGGACACCCCGAACATTTT	CASSPPAGHPEHF
TRBD2	many	TRBJ2-1	TRBV5-1	TGCGCCAGCAGAACCCGACTAGCGGGAGGGAACAATGAGCAGTTCTTC	CASRTRLAGGNNEQFF
-	few	TRBJ1-3	TRBV7-8	TGTGCCAGCAGTTCCCAGGCAGGCTCTGGAAACACCATATATTTT	CASSSQAGSGNTIYF
TRBD1	many	TRBJ1-6	TRBV6-5	TGTGCCAGCAACAAGGCAGGGGGATCACCCCTCCACTTT	CASNKAGGSPLHF
TRBD2	many	TRBJ2-2	TRBV12-3/TRBV12-4	TGTGCCAGCAGTGGGACTAGCGGGAGATTGGGGGAGCTGTTTTTT	CASSGTSGRLGELFF
-	many	TRBJ2-5	TRBV7-9	TGTGCCAGCACTGACGAGCAGACCCAGTACTTC	CASTDEQTQYF
-	many	TRBJ2-3	TRBV11-2	TGTGCCAGCAGAGTCCTGGGCGCAATCACAGATACGCAGTATTTT	CASRVLGAITDTQYF
TRBD2	many	TRBJ2-1	TRBV5-1	TGCGCCAGCAGCCCCACGGGACTAGCGGGAGCTGGCGAGCAGTTCTTC	CASSPTGLAGAGEQFF
TRBD2	many	TRBJ2-2	TRBV5-1	TGCGCCAGCAGCTTGCTCGGACTAGCGAACACCGGGGAGCTGTTTTTT	CASSLLGLANTGELFF
TRBD1	many	TRBJ1-1	TRBV20-1	TGCAGTGCGCGTAGGGACAGGGCGGACACTGAAGCTTTCTTT	CSARRDRADTEAFF
-	many	TRBJ2-1	TRBV6-5	TGTGCCAGCAGCCCAACCCGGGACTCCCGCTACAATGAGCAGTTCTTC	CASSPTRDSRYNEQFF
-	many	TRBJ2-4	TRBV27	TGTGCCAGCAGTCGCCCTTCCCAGGGGACCATTCAGTACTTC	CASSRPSQGTIQYF
-	many	TRBJ1-2	TRBV6-5	TGTGCCAGCAGGGAGGTCGGCAGCTATGGCTACACCTTC	CASREVGSYGYTF
-	many	TRBJ2-5	TRBV11-1	TGTGCCAGCAGCCCAGCCCCCGAGACCCAGTACTTC	CASSPAPETQYF
-	many	TRBJ2-1	TRBV7-9	TGTGCCAGCAGCTTAGACCGGGCCCACCAAGTTGGGGATGAGCAGTTCTTC	CASSLDRAHQVGDEQFF
-	many	TRBJ1-5	TRBV6-1	TGTGCCAGCAGTGAACCACCGGGAGGGGGCAATCAGCCCCAGCATTTT	CASSEPPGGGNQPQHF
-	many	TRBJ2-5	TRBV12-3/TRBV12-4	TGTGCCAGCAGTCAACAAGAGACCCAGTACTTC	CASSQQETQYF
-	many	TRBJ2-7	TRBV3-1	TGTGCCAGCAGCCAAGATCTTCTAGCCCGCGAGCAGTACTTC	CASSQDLLAREQYF
-	many	TRBJ2-5	TRBV18	TGTGCCAGCTCCCCTGGGAACCAACAAGAGACCCAGTACTTC	CASSPGNQQETQYF
TRBD1	many	TRBJ1-2	TRBV3-1	TGTGCCAGCAGTCAACAGGGGGCCTTCTATGGCTACACCTTC	CASSQQGAFYGYTF
-	-	TRBJ2-3	TRBV6-6	TGTGCCAGCAGTTACTCTTTATGGGCAGATACGCAGTATTTT	CASSYSLWADTQYF
TRBD1	many	TRBJ2-1	TRBV5-1	TGCGCCAGCAGCTTTGGGCGACAGGGTTACGATGAGCAGTTCTTC	CASSFGRQGYDEQFF
TRBD1	many	TRBJ2-2	TRBV12-3/TRBV12-4	TGTGCCAGCAGCCGAGGGGGCGCGGGCACCGGGGAGCTGTTTTTT	CASSRGGAGTGELFF
-	-	TRBJ2-1	TRBV25-1	TGTGCCAGCATGGGACAAACAGCGTACAATGAGCAGTTCTTC	CASMGQTAYNEQFF
-	-	TRBJ2-1	TRBV25-1	TGTGCCAGCAGTCACCTCCCCGGGAATGAGCAGTTCTTC	CASSHLPGNEQFF
TRBD1	many	TRBJ1-1	TRBV6-5	TGTGCCAGCAGGATAGGCAGGGGGTTACAGTCATTGAACACTGAAGCTTTCTTT	CASRIGRGLQSLNTEAFF
TRBD2	-	TRBJ2-1	TRBV6-2/TRBV6-3	TGTGCCAGCAGCGCTAGCGGGAGCGCCTACAATGAGCAGTTCTTC	CASSASGSAYNEQFF
TRBD1	many	TRBJ2-1	TRBV6-4	TGTGCCAGCAGTGACTCAAGGACAGGGGTCTACAATGAGCAGTTCTTC	CASSDSRTGVYNEQFF
TRBD2	many	TRBJ2-5	TRBV7-8	TGTGCCAGCAGCTTAGTCAGGGTTTCGAGCGGGAGAGAAGGGGAGACCCAGTACTTC	CASSLVRVSSGREGETQYF
TRBD1	many	TRBJ1-5	TRBV5-1	TGCGCCAGCAGCTTGGAAGGGGGCCAGCCCCAGCATTTT	CASSLEGGQPQHF
-	many	TRBJ2-3	TRBV10-3	TGTGCCATCAGTGAGTCTATGAATAGCATCTCGCAGTATTTT	CAISESMNSISQYF
-	many	TRBJ2-2	TRBV12-3/TRBV12-4	TGTGCCAGCAGTCCGGGGGCTAGCCGCGGGACCGGGGAGCTGTTTTTT	CASSPGASRGTGELFF
TRBD2	many	TRBJ2-1	TRBV7-2	TGTGCCAGCAGCTCCCCGGGACTAGCGGGAGGGGTTCCCTATGGCAATGAGCAGTTCTTC	CASSSPGLAGGVPYGNEQFF
-	-	TRBJ2-1	TRBV6-5	TGTGCCAGCAGTTACATGGGGAAGCAGTTCTTC	CASSYMGKQFF
-	-	TRBJ1-2	TRBV6-5	TGTGCCAGCAGTTACTCAGAGGCAGGTTCTAACTATGGCTACACCTTC	CASSYSEAGSNYGYTF
-	few	TRBJ2-1	TRBV20-1	TGCAGTGCTGAAGATCTTGGTGGTGAGCAGTTCTTC	CSAEDLGGEQFF
-	many	TRBJ2-1	TRBV29-1	TGCAGCGTTGAAACGACTGATTACAATGAGCAGTTCTTC	CSVETTDYNEQFF
-	-	TRBJ2-3	TRBV5-4	TGTGCCAGCATGCGCACTTCGGAGACAGATACGCAGTATTTT	CASMRTSETDTQYF
-	many	TRBJ1-2	TRBV4-1	TGCGCCAGCAGCCAAGTGGGGGGGAATGGCTACACCTTC	CASSQVGGNGYTF
-	-	TRBJ2-1	TRBV12-3/TRBV12-4	TGTGCCAGCAGTTTTAGGGCAAATGAGCAGTTCTTC	CASSFRANEQFF
TRBD1	many	TRBJ2-3	TRBV5-1	TGCGCCAGCAGCTGGGGACAGGTCAGCACAGATACGCAGTATTTT	CASSWGQVSTDTQYF
-	-	TRBJ1-5	TRBV7-2	TGTGCCAGCAGCTTAGCGGCAGCCACCCTGCATCAGCCCCAGCATTTT	CASSLAAATLHQPQHF
TRBD1	many	TRBJ1-1	TRBV18	TGTGCCAGCTCACCCCAGGGGGCGGACACTGAAGCTTTCTTT	CASSPQGADTEAFF
-	many	TRBJ1-3	TRBV10-3	TGTGCCATAGGACAGTTCAACTCTGGAAACACCATATATTTT	CAIGQFNSGNTIYF
-	-	TRBJ1-2	TRBV18	TGTGCCAGCTCACCACGGGTAGGCATGGGTTATGGCTACACCTTC	CASSPRVGMGYGYTF
-	many	TRBJ2-6	TRBV2	TGTGCCAGCGCAGGACCCGGCGCTGGGGCCAACGTCCTGACTTTC	CASAGPGAGANVLTF
TRBD2	many	TRBJ2-2	TRBV6-6	TGTGCCAGCAGCCCGGGACTAGCGGGAGCCGGGGAGCTGTTTTTT	CASSPGLAGAGELFF
TRBD1	many	TRBJ2-7	TRBV7-9	TGTGCCAGCAGCTCTGACAGGGACTCCTACGAGCAGTACTTC	CASSSDRDSYEQYF
TRBD1	-	TRBJ1-3	TRBV4-1	TGCGCCAGCAGCCAAGTTGGCAGGGGGCCTGGAAACACCATATATTTT	CASSQVGRGPGNTIYF
TRBD2	many	TRBJ2-1	TRBV7-3	TGTGCCAGCAGCGTTCCGGGACTAGCGGGAGATCGGCAGTTCTTC	CASSVPGLAGDRQFF